This T cell receptor (beta chain) appears in the sequencing data of a study of blood T cell repertoires in COVID-19. V was shortened by 2 bases and J by 3 bases, with 10 bases between the two germline ends. Per the germline V gene, CDR1 is MRHNA and CDR2 is SNTAGT. The CDR3 covers 15 residues. Repertoires were generated with immunoSEQ multiplex PCR, while TCRdb's copy carries only in-frame clones and drops some. The table records approximately 200,000 clones, 70% to 90% of them present only once. This clonotype originated in a woman aged 25 to 39 with active or convalescent COVID-19. The genes are TRBV6-4 and TRBJ2-2; weak D call: TRBD2 (5 bases). Material for sequencing was peripheral blood. The CDR3 loop reads CASSDLGLYTGELFF. DNA for the CDR3: TGTGCCAGCAGTGACCTCGGACTTTACACCGGGGAGCTGTTTTTT.